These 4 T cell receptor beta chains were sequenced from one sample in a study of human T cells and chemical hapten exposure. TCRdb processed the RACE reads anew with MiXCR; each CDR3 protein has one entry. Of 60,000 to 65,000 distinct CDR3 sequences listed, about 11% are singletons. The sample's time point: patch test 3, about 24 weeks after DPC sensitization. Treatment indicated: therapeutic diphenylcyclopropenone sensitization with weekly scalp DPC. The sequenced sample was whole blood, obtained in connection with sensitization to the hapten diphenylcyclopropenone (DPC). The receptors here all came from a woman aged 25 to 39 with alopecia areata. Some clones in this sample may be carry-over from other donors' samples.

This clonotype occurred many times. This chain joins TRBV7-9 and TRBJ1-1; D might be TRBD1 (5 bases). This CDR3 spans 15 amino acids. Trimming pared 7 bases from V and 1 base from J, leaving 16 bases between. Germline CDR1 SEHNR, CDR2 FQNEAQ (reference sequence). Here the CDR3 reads CASNEGVLENTEAFF. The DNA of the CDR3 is TGTGCCAGCAACGAAGGGGTTTTAGAGAACACTGAAGCTTTCTTT.

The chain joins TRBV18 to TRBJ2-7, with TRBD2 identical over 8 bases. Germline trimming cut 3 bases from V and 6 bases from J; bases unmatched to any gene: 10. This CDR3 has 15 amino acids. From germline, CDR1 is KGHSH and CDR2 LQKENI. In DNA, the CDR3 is TGTGCCAGCTCACCGGTGGGAGCGGGAGTGGTCGAGCAGTACTTC. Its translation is CASSPVGAGVVEQYF.

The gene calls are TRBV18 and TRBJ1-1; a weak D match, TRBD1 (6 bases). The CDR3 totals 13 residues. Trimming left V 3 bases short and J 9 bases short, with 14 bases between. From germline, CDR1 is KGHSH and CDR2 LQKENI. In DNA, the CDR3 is TGTGCCAGCTCACCCGGACAGAGTTTGAAAGCTTTCTTT. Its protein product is CASSPGQSLKAFF.

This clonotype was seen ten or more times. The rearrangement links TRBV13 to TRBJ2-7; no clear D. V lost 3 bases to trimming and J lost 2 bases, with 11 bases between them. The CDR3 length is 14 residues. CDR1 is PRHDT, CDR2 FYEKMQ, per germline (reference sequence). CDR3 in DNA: TGTGCCAGCAGCTTCACCGGGCCCACCTACGAGCAGTACTTC. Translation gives CASSFTGPTYEQYF.